This T cell receptor (beta chain) is drawn from a study of T cells expressing NK-cell markers. Overall study context: Sorted CD3+CD56+NKG2C+, CD3+CD56+NKG2C- and CD3+CD56-NKG2C+ T cells supplied TCR beta repertoires. Seropositivity for HCMV was found in seven of the eight sequenced donors, with one seronegative.

TCRdb reprocessed the 5' RACE reads and keeps a single row for each CDR3 protein, giving no DNA. This sample's clone table lists over 100,000 distinct CDR3 sequences. The CDR3 contains 14 residues. Germline values: CDR1 LGHDT, CDR2 YNNKEL (reference sequence). The source material was blood T cells: a sorted CD56 or NKG2C T cell subset, CD4+ or CD8+ T cells, or bulk PBMC T cells (not recorded which). The chain combines TRBV3-1 with TRBJ1-6. This TCR was recovered from a woman aged 18-70 years in good health. CDR3 in amino acids: CASSQSSYNSPLHF.